These T cell receptor beta chains were read from a single sample in a study of cytomegalovirus exposure and HLA in healthy donors. The method was immunoSEQ multiplex PCR; TCRdb's version includes in-frame clones alone and lacks a portion of them. The sample has approximately 110,000 clones, about 78% seen once. The sequencing input was PBMCs. Source of these receptors: a woman in her 40s in good health and CMV-seropositive. The CDR3 runs from the conserved cysteine through the conserved F or W.

V gene: TRBV9
J gene: TRBJ1-1
CDR3 protein: CASTPTRGGRSEAFF

V gene: TRBV6-6
J gene: TRBJ2-5
CDR3 protein: CASSELAGGQETQYF

V gene: TRBV9
J gene: TRBJ2-7
CDR3 protein: CASSGQGYEQYF

V gene: TRBV7-6
J gene: TRBJ2-7
CDR3 protein: CASSLYPGQGASEQYF

V gene: TRBV10-3
J gene: TRBJ2-5
CDR3 protein: CAISESPSAQETQYF

V gene: TRBV2
J gene: TRBJ1-1
CDR3 protein: CASSLQGGGTEAFF

V gene: TRBV13
J gene: TRBJ2-3
CDR3 protein: CASGTGTGGDTQYF

V gene: TRBV4-1
J gene: TRBJ2-5
CDR3 protein: CASSQPQGLARQTQYF

V gene: TRBV7-2
J gene: TRBJ1-5
CDR3 protein: CASSQQGYQPQHF

V gene: TRBV7-8
J gene: TRBJ1-1
CDR3 protein: CASSANLWTEAFF

V gene: TRBV7-6
J gene: TRBJ1-6
CDR3 protein: CASSGTGERSPLHF

V gene: TRBV7-2
J gene: TRBJ2-7
CDR3 protein: CASSLREGEQYF

V gene: TRBV4-2
J gene: TRBJ2-2
CDR3 protein: CASSQTGSQVDTGELFF

V gene: TRBV5-1
J gene: TRBJ1-5
CDR3 protein: CASSFGTGGSQPQHF

V gene: TRBV10-3
J gene: TRBJ2-1
CDR3 protein: CAISDGAGIEQFF

V gene: TRBV29-1
J gene: TRBJ1-3
CDR3 protein: CSVIPIRGGDSGNTIYF

V gene: TRBV6-5
J gene: TRBJ1-5
CDR3 protein: CASSPDGGSNQPQHF

V gene: TRBV5-4
J gene: TRBJ1-1
CDR3 protein: CASSWVGEGTEAFF

V gene: TRBV7-3
J gene: TRBJ1-6
CDR3 protein: CASSSREGSPLHF

V gene: TRBV7-2
J gene: TRBJ1-2
CDR3 protein: CASTQGGRNYGYTF

V gene: TRBV5-1
J gene: TRBJ2-5
CDR3 protein: CASRKAGGGGETQYF

V gene: TRBV5-1
J gene: TRBJ1-2
CDR3 protein: CASSFGWAQGYTF

V gene: TRBV27
J gene: TRBJ2-1
CDR3 protein: CASSGSYNEQFF

V gene: TRBV6-1
J gene: NA
CDR3 protein: CATSSGRGAYEQYF

V gene: TRBV19
J gene: TRBJ1-3
CDR3 protein: CASSTRQGHTIYF

V gene: TRBV10-3
J gene: TRBJ1-2
CDR3 protein: CAISRDRGRNGYTF

V gene: TRBV4-2
J gene: TRBJ2-5
CDR3 protein: CASSPTSGGGETQYF

V gene: TRBV7-3
J gene: TRBJ1-1
CDR3 protein: CASSQGQNTEAFF

V gene: TRBV19
J gene: TRBJ1-3
CDR3 protein: CATRGESGNTIYF

V gene: TRBV6-5
J gene: TRBJ2-7
CDR3 protein: CASSYGGASAYEQYF

V gene: TRBV2
J gene: TRBJ1-1
CDR3 protein: CASSGWATGLTEAFF

V gene: TRBV5-8
J gene: TRBJ2-7
CDR3 protein: CASSLAYEDRGSYEQYF

V gene: TRBV7-9
J gene: TRBJ2-2
CDR3 protein: CASSRQGADTGELFF

V gene: TRBV5-1
J gene: TRBJ2-7
CDR3 protein: CASSPWTSGGFYEQYF